One and the same sample provided the 18 T cell receptor beta chains below, sequenced in a study of neoadjuvant anti-PD-1 for oral cavity cancer (dated by TCRdb to the early 2020s). Libraries were made using the immunoSEQ multiplex PCR assay. Not all clones reach the TCRdb copy of this immuneACCESS table, which keeps in-frame sequences only. Checked studies attribute under half of the gap to unresolved V genes and leave the rest unexplained. Recorded for this sample are about 68,000 clones; about 85% of them occurred a single time. Nearly 3.5% of the sample belongs to the ten largest clones. The label giving this sample's time point can be read as: after neoadjuvant nivolumab, at surgical resection. Material: PBMCs, obtained after nivolumab (anti-PD-1) treatment. All receptors derive from a person between 35 and 79 years old with oral cavity squamous cell carcinoma.

The V gene is TRBV28, the J gene TRBJ2-2; D is tentatively TRBD1 or TRBD2 (5 bases each). CDR1 and CDR2 (germline): MDHEN, SYDVKM. V was shortened by 3 bases and J by 5 bases, with 13 bases between the two germline ends. CDR3 size: 15 residues. The CDR3 region is CASSFLLGVTGELFF. The CDR3 bases are TGTGCCAGCAGTTTCTTATTGGGGGTAACCGGGGAGCTGTTTTTT.

The chain links TRBV6-5 to TRBJ1-2; TRBD1 matches at 10 bases. The CDR3 runs 15 residues. Germline V lookup: CDR1 MNHEY, CDR2 SVGAGI. V was pared by 6 bases and J by 4 bases, with 8 bases of the junction left unmatched. The CDR3 loop reads CASRPGQGVFYGYTF. CDR3 bases: TGTGCCAGCAGACCAGGACAGGGGGTCTTCTATGGCTACACCTTC.

This chain connects TRBV6-1 to TRBJ2-3; 12 bases agree with TRBD1. Germline CDR1 MNHNS, CDR2 SASEGT. CDR3 size: 17 residues. Losses at the gene ends were 4 bases for V and 4 bases for J; bases not matched to a gene: 9. Here the CDR3 DNA reads TGTGCCAGCAGTGTTTCCGGGACAGGGGGCCGGGCAGATACGCAGTATTTT. Amino acid sequence: CASSVSGTGGRADTQYF.

The chain combines TRBV14 with TRBJ2-7; TRBD1 or TRBD2 may be the D gene (5 bases each). Germline CDR1 is SGHDN and CDR2 is FVKESK. Trimming took 0 bases from V and 2 from J, leaving 8 bases between them. The CDR3 spans 14 residues. This chain's CDR3 is CASSQERGPYEQYF. CDR3 bases: TGTGCCAGCAGCCAAGAACGGGGCCCCTACGAGCAGTACTTC.

V is TRBV5-6 and J is TRBJ1-2; 7 bases map to TRBD1. This CDR3 contains 13 residues. The V segment lost 5 bases and the J segment 3 bases; nucleotides outside the gene matches: 4. Germline V CDR1 and CDR2: SGHDT, YYEEEE. The DNA for the CDR3 is TGTGCCAGCAGGACAGGGAACGACTATGGCTACACCTTC. Translated, it gives CASRTGNDYGYTF.

J is TRBJ2-2 and V is TRBV15, with 8 positions matching TRBD2. V trimming: 0 bases; J trimming: 4 bases; junction bases outside the gene matches: 13. The CDR3 sequence is 19 residues long. Germline CDR1 reads LNHNV; CDR2 reads YYDKDF (reference sequence). DNA of the CDR3: TGTGCCACCAGCAGAGATCGGATGACGGGAGGGCCGGGCACCGGGGAGCTGTTTTTT. As protein: CATSRDRMTGGPGTGELFF.

V is TRBV11-3 and J is TRBJ2-5; 11 positions match TRBD1. Looked up from germline, CDR1 is SGHNT and CDR2 is YENEEA. The V and J ends lost 5 bases and 4 bases, in that order; junction bases with no gene match: 9. The CDR3 covers 16 residues. CDR3 amino acids: CASSIGQGASGETQYF. CDR3 DNA sequence: TGTGCCAGCAGCATTGGACAGGGGGCGTCTGGAGAGACCCAGTACTTC.

The rearrangement joins TRBV11-2 to TRBJ2-5; no clear D gene. Germline lookup yields CDR1 SGHAT and CDR2 FQNNGV. Trimming cost V 4 bases and J 2 bases, with 11 bases left between them. This CDR3 is built from 14 residues. The CDR3 sequence: CASSWDRVQETQYF. As DNA, the CDR3 is TGTGCCAGCAGCTGGGATAGGGTTCAAGAGACCCAGTACTTC.

The chain combines TRBV5-4 with TRBJ2-3; TRBD2 aligns across 15 bases. Unmatched junction bases numbered 8, after V lost 4 bases and J lost 5 bases. CDR1 is SGHNT and CDR2 is YYREEE in the germline V gene (reference sequence). The CDR3 sequence is 17 residues long. CDR3 sequence (DNA): TGTGCCAGCAGCCCGAACAAGGGACTAGCGGGAGGAGATACGCAGTATTTT. The encoded protein is CASSPNKGLAGGDTQYF.

The chain uses TRBV9 and TRBJ2-3, with 12 bases lining up with TRBD2. Germline values: CDR1 SGDLS, CDR2 YYNGEE. V lost 3 bases to trimming and J lost 4 bases; unmatched junction nucleotides: 3. The CDR3 contains 15 residues. For the CDR3, the DNA is TGTGCCAGCAGCGCCGCTAGCGGGAGGGCAGATACGCAGTATTTT. Its protein product is CASSAASGRADTQYF.

V is TRBV18 and J is TRBJ2-6; D call uncertain. The CDR3 is 12 residues long. Trimming took off 11 bases at V and 4 bases at J, with 9 bases between the two ends. Per germline, CDR1 KGHSH and CDR2 LQKENI. CDR3 residues: CASSAGANVLTF. CDR3 DNA: TGTGCCTCCTCAGCCGGGGCCAACGTCCTGACTTTC.

The V call is TRBV28, the J call TRBJ2-7; either TRBD1 or TRBD2 may fit D (6 bases each). The CDR3 covers 14 residues. The ends were cut back, 4 bases at V and 4 bases at J, with 14 bases in the middle. Germline V lookup: CDR1 MDHEN, CDR2 SYDVKM. The CDR3 is CASSWFRGGYEQYF. The CDR3 DNA reads TGTGCCAGCAGTTGGTTCAGGGGAGGATACGAGCAGTACTTC.

The chain employs TRBV11-1 and TRBJ2-3; possibly TRBD2 for D (6 bases). V was clipped by 5 bases and J by 2 bases, with 11 bases between them. Germline CDR1 and CDR2: SGHAT and FQDESV (reference sequence). The CDR3 is 14 amino acids. The CDR3 loop is CASSLGSPTDTQYF. CDR3 bases: TGTGCCAGCAGCCTCGGGAGCCCCACAGATACGCAGTATTTT.

The chain has TRBV9 and TRBJ1-3; 7 bases are a match to TRBD1. This CDR3 comprises 16 residues. V trimming: 2 bases; J trimming: 0 bases; junction bases outside the gene matches: 5. Germline-derived CDR1 and CDR2 are SGDLS and YYNGEE. The CDR3 loop reads CASSVETGYSGNTIYF. The CDR3 coding sequence is TGTGCCAGCAGCGTCGAGACAGGGTACTCTGGAAACACCATATATTTT.

The CDR3 coding sequence is TGTGCCATCACCGCGGACAGGGGATACAATGAGCAGTTCTTC. Its protein is CAITADRGYNEQFF. The chain is built from TRBV10-3 and TRBJ2-1; 9 bases are a match to TRBD1. With 7 bases clipped from V and 4 bases from J, the junction kept 5 bases outside the gene matches. Germline CDR1 reads ENHRY; CDR2 reads SYGVKD. The CDR3 is 14 amino acids.

CDR3 bases: TGCGCCAGCACAGGGTCGGCAGGGAGCGGAAACACCATATATTTT. Its protein is CASTGSAGSGNTIYF. The chain recombines TRBV10-2 with TRBJ1-3, with D perhaps matching TRBD1 (5 bases). The germline V gene has CDR1 WSHSY and CDR2 SAAADI. This CDR3 spans 15 amino acids. V dropped 7 bases and J dropped 4 bases, with 17 bases sitting between them.

This chain joins TRBV18 and TRBJ1-1, with a possible D match to TRBD1 (5 bases). The ends were cut back, 0 bases at V and 6 bases at J, with 17 bases in the middle. The CDR3 contains 16 residues. The germline V gene encodes CDR1 KGHSH and CDR2 LQKENI. The CDR3 reads CASSPPVGSGGAEAFF. CDR3 DNA: TGTGCCAGCTCACCACCGGTAGGCTCGGGAGGGGCTGAAGCTTTCTTT.

The chain employs TRBV19 and TRBJ1-2; D is uncertain. Germline V CDR1 and CDR2: LNHDA, SQIVND (reference sequence). The CDR3 consists of 12 residues. The ends were cut back, 8 bases at V and 7 bases at J, with 14 bases in the middle. The CDR3 reads CASQSFNGGYTF. The CDR3, as DNA: TGTGCCAGTCAGAGTTTTAACGGTGGCTACACCTTC.